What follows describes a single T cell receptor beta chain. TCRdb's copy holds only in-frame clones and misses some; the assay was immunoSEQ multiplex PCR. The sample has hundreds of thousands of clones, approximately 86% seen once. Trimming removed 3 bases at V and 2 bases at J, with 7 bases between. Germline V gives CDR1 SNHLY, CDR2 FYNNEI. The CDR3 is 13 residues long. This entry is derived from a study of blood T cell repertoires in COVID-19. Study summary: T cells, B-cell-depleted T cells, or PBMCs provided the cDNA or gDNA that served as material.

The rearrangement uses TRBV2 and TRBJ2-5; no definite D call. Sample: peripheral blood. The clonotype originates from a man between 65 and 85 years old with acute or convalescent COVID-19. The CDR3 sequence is CASSDRIQETQYF. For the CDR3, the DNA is TGTGCCAGCAGTGACAGGATTCAAGAGACCCAGTACTTC.